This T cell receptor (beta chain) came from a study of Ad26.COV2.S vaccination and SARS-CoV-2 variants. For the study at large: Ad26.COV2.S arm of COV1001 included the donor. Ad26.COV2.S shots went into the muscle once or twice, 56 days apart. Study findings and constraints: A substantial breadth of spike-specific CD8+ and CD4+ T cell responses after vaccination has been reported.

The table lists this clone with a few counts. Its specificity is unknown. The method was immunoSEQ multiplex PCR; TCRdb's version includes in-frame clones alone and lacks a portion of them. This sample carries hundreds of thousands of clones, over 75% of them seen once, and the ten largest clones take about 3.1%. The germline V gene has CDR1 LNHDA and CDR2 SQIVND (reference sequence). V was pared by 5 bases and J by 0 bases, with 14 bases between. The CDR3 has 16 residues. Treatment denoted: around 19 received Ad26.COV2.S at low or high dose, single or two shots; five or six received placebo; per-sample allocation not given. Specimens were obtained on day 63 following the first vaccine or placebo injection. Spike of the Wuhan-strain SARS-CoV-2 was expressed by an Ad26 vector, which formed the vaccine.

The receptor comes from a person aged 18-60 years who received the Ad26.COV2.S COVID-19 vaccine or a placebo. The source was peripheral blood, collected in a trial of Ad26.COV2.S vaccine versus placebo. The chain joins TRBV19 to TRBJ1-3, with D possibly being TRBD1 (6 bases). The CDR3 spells CASSWDTFTSGNTIYF. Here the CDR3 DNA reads TGTGCCAGTAGTTGGGACACTTTTACCTCTGGAAACACCATATATTTT.